This TCR beta chain was obtained from a study of blood T cell repertoires in COVID-19. The wider study: COVID-19 samples, acute and convalescent, were from the United States, Italy and Spain. T cells, B-cell-depleted T cells, or PBMCs supplied cDNA or gDNA.

In the source study's methods: Amplification of reference gene primers provided the estimated nucleated cell counts. Some clones are missing from TCRdb's copy, which holds only in-frame ones; the method was immunoSEQ multiplex PCR. V, J and clone size derive from that table, while D and trimming were established from the DNA sequence. The sample records thousands of clones, roughly 89% being singletons. Germline assignment: CDR1 SGHRS and CDR2 YFSETQ. The V and J ends lost 6 bases and 4 bases, in that order; junction bases with no gene match: 6. The CDR3 sequence is 14 residues long. The V call is TRBV5-1, the J call TRBJ1-4; TRBD1 matches at 7 bases. Sequences were obtained from peripheral blood. The source is a human donor in a cohort sampled during active COVID-19. CDR3: CASTETGVNEKLFF. CDR3 bases: TGCGCCAGCACCGAAACAGGGGTTAATGAAAAACTGTTTTTT.